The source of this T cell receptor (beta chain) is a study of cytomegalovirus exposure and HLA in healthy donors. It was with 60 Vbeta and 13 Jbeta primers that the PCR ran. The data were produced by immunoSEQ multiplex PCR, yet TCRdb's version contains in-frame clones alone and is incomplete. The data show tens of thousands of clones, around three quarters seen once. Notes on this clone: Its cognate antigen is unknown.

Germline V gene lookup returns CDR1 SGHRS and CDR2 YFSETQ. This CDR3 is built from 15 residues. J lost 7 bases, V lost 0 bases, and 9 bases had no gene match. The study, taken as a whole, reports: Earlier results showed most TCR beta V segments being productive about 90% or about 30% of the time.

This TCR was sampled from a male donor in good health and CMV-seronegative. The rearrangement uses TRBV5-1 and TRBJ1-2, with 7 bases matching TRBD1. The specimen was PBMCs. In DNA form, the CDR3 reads TGCGCCAGCAGCTTGGACCCGACAGGGTATGGTGGCTACACCTTC. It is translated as CASSLDPTGYGGYTF.